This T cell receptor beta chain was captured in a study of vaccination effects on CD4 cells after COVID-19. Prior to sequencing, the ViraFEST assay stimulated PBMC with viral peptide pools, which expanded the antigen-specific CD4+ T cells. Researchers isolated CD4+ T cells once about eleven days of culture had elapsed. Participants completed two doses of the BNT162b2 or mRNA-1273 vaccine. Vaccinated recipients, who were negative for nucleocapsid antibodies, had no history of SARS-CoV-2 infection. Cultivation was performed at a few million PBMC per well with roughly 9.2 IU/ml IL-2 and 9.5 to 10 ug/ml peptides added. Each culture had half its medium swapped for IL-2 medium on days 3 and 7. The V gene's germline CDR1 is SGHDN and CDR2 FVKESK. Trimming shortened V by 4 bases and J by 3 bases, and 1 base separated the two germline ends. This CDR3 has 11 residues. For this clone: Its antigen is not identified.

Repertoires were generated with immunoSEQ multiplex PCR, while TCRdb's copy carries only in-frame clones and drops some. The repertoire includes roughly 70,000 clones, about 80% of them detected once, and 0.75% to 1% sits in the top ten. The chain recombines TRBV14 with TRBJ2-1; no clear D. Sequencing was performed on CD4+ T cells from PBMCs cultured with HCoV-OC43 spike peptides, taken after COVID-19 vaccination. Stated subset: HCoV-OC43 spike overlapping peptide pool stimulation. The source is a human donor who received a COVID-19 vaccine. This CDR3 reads CASSRYNEQFF. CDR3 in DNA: TGTGCCAGCAGCCGCTACAATGAGCAGTTCTTC.